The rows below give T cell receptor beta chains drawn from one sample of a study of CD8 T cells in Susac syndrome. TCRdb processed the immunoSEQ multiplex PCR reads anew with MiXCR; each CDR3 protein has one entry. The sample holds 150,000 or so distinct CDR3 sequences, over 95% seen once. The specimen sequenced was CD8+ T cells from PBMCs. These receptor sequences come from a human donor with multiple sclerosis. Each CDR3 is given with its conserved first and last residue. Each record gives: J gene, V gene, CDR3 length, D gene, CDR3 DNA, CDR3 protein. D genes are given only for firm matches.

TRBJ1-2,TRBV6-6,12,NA,TGTGCCAGCTCCGGGGACCTAAGAGGCTACACCTTC,CASSGDLRGYTF
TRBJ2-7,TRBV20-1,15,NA,TGCAGTGCCATTTCCTCGGACCTCGGGGAACACGAGCAGTACTTC,CSAISSDLGEHEQYF
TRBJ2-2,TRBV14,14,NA,TGTGCCAGCAGCCCCCGGGTCAACGCCGGGGAGCTGTTTTTT,CASSPRVNAGELFF
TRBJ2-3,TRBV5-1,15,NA,TGCGCCAGCATGTCCCACGGGGAGGAGGCAGATACGCAGTATTTT,CASMSHGEEADTQYF
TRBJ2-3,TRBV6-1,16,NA,TGTGCCAGCAGTCCCCGGACTATTGCCCGCACAGATACGCAGTATTTT,CASSPRTIARTDTQYF
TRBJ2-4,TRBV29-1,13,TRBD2,TGCAGCGTTGAGACCAGCGGGAAGAACATTCAGTACTTC,CSVETSGKNIQYF
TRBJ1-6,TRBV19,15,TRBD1,TGTGCCAGTAGTATAGGGGACAGGGGAGGTTCACCCCTCCACTTT,CASSIGDRGGSPLHF
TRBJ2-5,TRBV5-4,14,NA,TGTGCCAGCAGCAATAAGTGGGGAGAAGAGACCCAGTACTTC,CASSNKWGEETQYF
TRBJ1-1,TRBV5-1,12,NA,TGCGCCAGCAGCTTCAAGAACACTGAAGCTTTCTTT,CASSFKNTEAFF
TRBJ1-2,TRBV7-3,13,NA,TGTGCCAGCAGCACCTCAGACAGCTATGGCTACACCTTC,CASSTSDSYGYTF
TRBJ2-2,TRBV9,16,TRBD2,TGTGCCAGCAGCCTTGGGACTAGCGTCGGGCCCGGGGAGCTGTTTTTT,CASSLGTSVGPGELFF
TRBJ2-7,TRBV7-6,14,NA,TGTGCCAGCAGCTCGTCCCGGGACGGTTACGAGCAGTACTTC,CASSSSRDGYEQYF
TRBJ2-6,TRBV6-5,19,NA,TGTGCCAGCAGTTACTCGGCGAGGACCCTTGGTGTTGGGGCCAACGTCCTGACTTTC,CASSYSARTLGVGANVLTF
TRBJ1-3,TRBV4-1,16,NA,TGCGCCAGCAGCCAGAGTCATCCGAGCTCTGGAAACACCATATATTTT,CASSQSHPSSGNTIYF
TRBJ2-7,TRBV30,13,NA,TGTGCCTGGAGTGTACGACCTCACTACGAGCAGTACTTC,CAWSVRPHYEQYF
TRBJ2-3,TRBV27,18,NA,TGTGCCAGCAGTCCCCTCTGGGTGACAGCACCTAGCACAGATACGCAGTATTTT,CASSPLWVTAPSTDTQYF
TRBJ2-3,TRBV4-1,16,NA,TGCGCCAGCAGCCAAGACCCAGGGGCCCTACTGGGGACGCAGTATTTT,CASSQDPGALLGTQYF